This TCR beta chain emerged from a study of regulatory T cells in long-lasting Graves disease. The CDR3 length is 12 residues. Germline V gives CDR1 MNHNS, CDR2 SASEGT. The V end was cut by 7 bases, the J end by 6 bases, with 13 bases between. With iRepertoire HTBI primers and Arm-PCR of CDR3 regions, TCR beta libraries were built. TCRdb used MiXCR to reprocess the multiplex PCR reads, holding one entry per CDR3 protein. Counted here are about 520,000 distinct CDR3 sequences, more than 10% occurring once; the ten biggest clones make up 8.9%. This clonotype was seen repeatedly, ten times or more. The sample's time point: newly diagnosed GD, antithyroid drugs for less than 3 months. RNA from PBMCs was the source of the TCR library. Staff took 7.5 to 9.5 milliliters of peripheral blood and put it into EDTA tubes. These data are also associated with another study on T cells in Graves' hyperthyroidism and ophthalmopathy.

Sequenced here: peripheral blood mononuclear cells (PBMCs), sampled at new diagnosis, from a patient treated with antithyroid drugs. This clonotype was sampled from a woman aged 25 to 39 with Graves disease. The genes are TRBV6-1 and TRBJ2-7, with D perhaps matching TRBD2 (6 bases). CDR3 DNA: TGTGCCAGCACCGGCGGGGTCGGCGAGCAGTACTTC. Its translation: CASTGGVGEQYF.